Listed here are 27 T cell receptor beta chains from one sample, sequenced in a study of lymphopenia after photon versus proton radiotherapy. Assay used: immunoSEQ multiplex PCR; TCRdb lists only in-frame clones, some missing. Among 8,000 or so clones, about 80% were seen once, and the ten largest hold 51%. The material sequenced was peripheral blood, taken from a patient treated with photon-based radiotherapy. The receptors come from a man aged 25-45 years with gastric cancer.

The chain has TRBV19 and TRBJ1-5; a possible D gene is TRBD1 (5 bases). The CDR3 totals 15 residues. Deletions cut 3 bases from V and 5 bases from J, with 14 bases between. Germline V gene lookup returns CDR1 LNHDA and CDR2 SQIVND (reference sequence). The CDR3 DNA follows: TGTGCCAGTAGTATGGGTCAGGGAGGATATCAGCCCCAGCATTTT. Amino acids: CASSMGQGGYQPQHF.

The gene calls are TRBV7-9 and TRBJ2-2, with D unclear. There are 14 residues in the CDR3. Germline CDR1 reads SEHNR; CDR2 reads FQNEAQ (reference sequence). V shed 3 bases and J shed 3 bases, with 8 bases lying between them. The CDR3 sequence: CASSFLVDTGELFF. In DNA form, the CDR3 reads TGTGCCAGCAGCTTTTTAGTGGACACCGGGGAGCTGTTTTTT. Complete variable domain (other parts from reference TRBV7-9 and TRBJ2-2): DTGVSQNPRHKITKRGQNVTFRCDPISEHNRLYWYRQTLGQGPEFLTYFQNEAQLEKSRLLSDRFSAERPKGSFSTLEIQRTEQGDSAMYLCASSFLVDTGELFFGEGSRLTVL.

V is TRBV27 and J is TRBJ1-1; no firm D call. CDR1 and CDR2 (germline): MNHEY, SMNVEV (reference sequence). The length of the CDR3 is 14 residues. V lost 3 bases and J 0 bases, leaving 8 bases between the germline ends. The DNA for the CDR3 is TGTGCCAGCAGTTTGGCTGGGTTGAACACTGAAGCTTTCTTT. As protein: CASSLAGLNTEAFF.

The genes are TRBV7-2 and TRBJ2-1, with 7 bases fitting TRBD1. The germline gives CDR1 SGHTA, CDR2 FQGNSA. CDR3 length: 14 amino acids. The ends lost 4 bases at V and 6 bases at J; junction bases unmatched: 6. The CDR3 sequence is CASSSTGTVNEQFF. The CDR3 DNA reads as TGTGCCAGCAGCTCGACCGGGACAGTCAATGAGCAGTTCTTC.

J is TRBJ2-1 and V is TRBV18, with D unresolved. The CDR3 runs to 12 residues. V lost 4 bases, J lost 4 bases, and 5 bases lay in between. CDR1 is KGHSH, CDR2 LQKENI, per germline. The CDR3 region is CASSHSYNEQFF. The CDR3 DNA sequence: TGTGCCAGCTCACACTCATACAATGAGCAGTTCTTC.

The table lists this clone with a few counts. The chain carries TRBV7-9 and TRBJ1-5, with D tentatively TRBD1 (6 bases). Germline CDR1 is SEHNR and CDR2 is FQNEAQ (reference sequence). Trimming removed 5 bases at V and 8 bases at J, with 13 bases between. This CDR3 spans 13 amino acids. The CDR3: CASSLQGGEPQHF. As DNA, the CDR3 is TGTGCCAGCAGCCTACAGGGAGGGGAGCCCCAGCATTTT. Filled out from reference TRBV7-9 and TRBJ1-5, the complete variable domain reads DTGVSQNPRHKITKRGQNVTFRCDPISEHNRLYWYRQTLGQGPEFLTYFQNEAQLEKSRLLSDRFSAERPKGSFSTLEIQRTEQGDSAMYLCASSLQGGEPQHFGDGTRLSIL.

The genes are TRBV28 and TRBJ1-2; 12 positions agree with TRBD1. Germline values: CDR1 MDHEN, CDR2 SYDVKM. The CDR3 consists of 16 residues. The J segment lost 6 bases and the V segment lost 4 bases, leaving 9 bases of the junction unmatched. CDR3 DNA: TGTGCCAGCAGTTCCGACCGGGACAGGGGGCGCAATGGCTACACCTTC. Translated: CASSSDRDRGRNGYTF.

The rearrangement joins TRBV4-3 to TRBJ2-7; TRBD2 matches at 7 bases. This CDR3 has 15 residues. CDR1 LGHNA and CDR2 YSLEER come from the germline V gene. J lost 3 bases, V lost 1 base, and 6 bases had no gene match. The CDR3 protein is CASSQGLAEHYEQYF. The DNA for the CDR3 is TGCGCCAGCAGCCAAGGACTAGCAGAACACTACGAGCAGTACTTC.

This clone is deemed large. The chain uses TRBV9 and TRBJ1-1; D call uncertain. The CDR3 is made up of 12 amino acids. V gave up 5 bases and J gave up 2 bases, with 7 bases separating them. Germline V gene sequence: CDR1 SGDLS, CDR2 YYNGEE. The CDR3 protein is CASRGANTEAFF. CDR3 coding DNA: TGTGCCAGCAGGGGTGCCAACACTGAAGCTTTCTTT.

This clone is labeled medium-sized. This chain connects TRBV9 to TRBJ1-4; D remains ambiguous. CDR3 length equals 15 residues. CDR1 and CDR2 (germline): SGDLS, YYNGEE. Trimming removed 0 bases from V and 2 bases from J, with 8 bases in between. The CDR3 nucleotides are TGTGCCAGCAGCGTAGGAGTGGGGACTAATGAAAAACTGTTTTTT. Translating gives CASSVGVGTNEKLFF.

CDR3 sequence reads: CASSSPYEQYF. In DNA form, the CDR3 reads TGTGCCAGCAGTTCCCCTTACGAGCAGTACTTC. The rearrangement links TRBV6-6 to TRBJ2-7; D remains ambiguous. Germline V CDR1 and CDR2: MNHNY, SVGAGI (reference sequence). The CDR3 extends over 11 amino acids. Trimming took off 4 bases at V and 4 bases at J, with 5 bases between the two ends.

The chain employs TRBV19 and TRBJ1-3, with TRBD1 matching 7 bases. This CDR3 is built from 15 residues. Germline trimming cut 5 bases from V and 4 bases from J; bases unmatched to any gene: 8. Germline CDR1 and CDR2: LNHDA and SQIVND (reference sequence). This CDR3 reads CASSPTGEIGNTIYF. CDR3 DNA: TGTGCCAGTAGTCCAACAGGGGAGATCGGAAACACCATATATTTT. Looking up the rest from reference TRBV19 and TRBJ1-3 gives the full variable domain: DGGITQSPKYLFRKEGQNVTLSCEQNLNHDAMYWYRQDPGQGLRLIYYSQIVNDFQKGDIAEGYSVSREKKESFPLTVTSAQKNPTAFYLCASSPTGEIGNTIYFGEGSWLTVV.

The rearrangement uses TRBV18 and TRBJ2-3, with D uncertain. Germline-derived CDR1 and CDR2 are KGHSH and LQKENI. The CDR3 contains 15 residues. V was clipped by 6 bases and J by 4 bases, with 17 bases between them. CDR3 protein: CASSSEMAVSDTQYF. The CDR3 nucleotides read TGTGCCAGCTCCAGTGAAATGGCGGTCTCAGATACGCAGTATTTT.

The gene calls are TRBV7-9 and TRBJ1-3; 7 bases map to TRBD1. Germline loops: CDR1 SEHNR, CDR2 FQNEAQ (reference sequence). The length of the CDR3 is 14 residues. Trimming removed 6 bases from V and 8 bases from J; junction bases left unmatched: 10. The CDR3: CASSLGQARDTIYF. The CDR3, as DNA: TGTGCCAGCAGTCTCGGACAGGCCCGCGACACCATATATTTT.

V usage is TRBV9 and J usage is TRBJ2-1; tentatively, D is TRBD1 or TRBD2 (5 bases each). V lost 1 base, J lost 7 bases, and 15 bases lay in between. CDR1 and CDR2 (germline): SGDLS, YYNGEE. This CDR3 is built from 15 residues. CDR3 sequence: CASSVSEGSGNEQFF. Here the CDR3 DNA reads TGTGCCAGCAGCGTATCAGAGGGGTCGGGTAATGAGCAGTTCTTC.

This clone has a handful of counts. This chain joins TRBV5-8 and TRBJ2-7; 7 positions agree with TRBD1. This CDR3 comprises 15 residues. V shed 3 bases and J 4 bases; nucleotides not matched to a gene: 10. Germline V lookup: CDR1 SGHTS, CDR2 YDEGEE. CDR3 coding DNA: TGTGCCAGCAGCTCCGCCGGGACAGCCGTATACGAGCAGTACTTC. Translating gives CASSSAGTAVYEQYF.

The chain has TRBV11-3 and TRBJ1-3, with a possible D match to TRBD1 (6 bases). This CDR3 is 14 amino acids long. V was trimmed by 5 bases and J by 1 base, leaving 9 bases between them. CDR1 and CDR2 (germline): SGHNT, YENEEA. CDR3 nucleotides: TGTGCCAGCAGCGCGAGGGGGTCTGGAAACACCATATATTTT. Protein sequence: CASSARGSGNTIYF.

The chain couples TRBV7-9 to TRBJ1-1; D is unresolved. Per germline, CDR1 SEHNR and CDR2 FQNEAQ (reference sequence). With 3 bases removed from V and 4 bases from J, the gap between germline ends came to 9 bases. This CDR3 is 13 amino acids long. CDR3: CASSLAALTEAFF. The CDR3 DNA follows: TGTGCCAGCAGCTTGGCCGCTCTCACTGAAGCTTTCTTT.

V usage is TRBV4-3 and J usage is TRBJ2-1, with D perhaps assigned TRBD1 or TRBD2 (5 bases each). Looked up from germline, CDR1 is LGHNA and CDR2 is YSLEER. The CDR3 length is 16 residues. Trimming stripped 1 base from V and 7 bases from J, with 17 bases between. CDR3 in DNA: TGCGCCAGCAGCCAAGTGAGGGGTCATACTACTAATGAGCAGTTCTTC. Its protein is CASSQVRGHTTNEQFF.

In its sample, this clone was seen once. This chain links TRBV7-4 with TRBJ1-1; no clear D. With 4 bases removed from V and 3 bases from J, the gap between germline ends came to 12 bases. The CDR3 runs to 14 residues. Germline V CDR1 and CDR2: SGHVT, SQSDAQ. CDR3 nucleotide sequence: TGTGCCAGCAGCTCAAATGGCCCCGACACTGAAGCTTTCTTT. It encodes CASSSNGPDTEAFF.

The genes are TRBV4-3 and TRBJ2-1, with D possibly TRBD2 on 6 matching bases. CDR1 and CDR2 (germline): LGHNA, YSLEER. V lost 1 base to trimming and J lost 7 bases, with 23 bases between them. This CDR3 spans 18 amino acids. DNA of the CDR3: TGCGCCAGCAGCCAAGGCCCCTACCGACGGGAGACGGGGAATGAGCAGTTCTTC. Protein sequence: CASSQGPYRRETGNEQFF.

About this clone itself: Other DNA sequences of this sample code for an identical CDR3. The chain combines TRBV4-3 with TRBJ1-5; D is ambiguous. The germline CDR1 and CDR2 sequences are LGHNA and YSLEER. The CDR3 spans 14 residues. V lost 0 bases, J lost 4 bases, and 7 bases lay in between. Here the CDR3 reads CASSQDGFNQPQHF. The CDR3 DNA is TGCGCCAGCAGCCAAGACGGTTTTAATCAGCCCCAGCATTTT.

This rearrangement joins TRBV29-1 to TRBJ2-5, with 13 bases matching TRBD2. J was trimmed by 5 bases and V by 7 bases; bases with no gene match: 7. CDR3 length equals 14 residues. Germline values: CDR1 SQVTM, CDR2 ANQGSEA. CDR3 amino acids: CSASGTSGTETQYF. The CDR3 coding sequence is TGCAGCGCGTCCGGGACTAGCGGGACTGAGACCCAGTACTTC.

J is TRBJ2-7 and V is TRBV4-3; D may be TRBD1 or TRBD2 (5 bases each). Germline V lookup: CDR1 LGHNA, CDR2 YSLEER. Trimming pared 1 base from V and 1 base from J, leaving 11 bases between. This CDR3 is built from 15 residues. CDR3: CASSQVGGESYEQYF. The CDR3 DNA reads as TGCGCCAGCAGCCAAGTTGGGGGAGAATCCTACGAGCAGTACTTC.

The chain couples TRBV5-1 to TRBJ1-1; D may be TRBD1 (6 bases). The CDR3 covers 14 residues. CDR1 SGHRS and CDR2 YFSETQ come from the germline V gene. V gave up 2 bases and J gave up 9 bases, with 17 bases separating them. The CDR3 spells CASSFFPEQGKAFF. CDR3 nucleotide sequence: TGCGCCAGCAGCTTTTTTCCTGAACAGGGCAAAGCTTTCTTT.

This chain joins TRBV2 and TRBJ1-4, with D hard to call. Germline CDR1 reads SNHLY; CDR2 reads FYNNEI. The CDR3 is made up of 14 amino acids. V was cut by 6 bases and J by 0 bases, with 8 bases left in between. CDR3 region: CASSLQATNEKLFF. CDR3 coding DNA: TGTGCCAGCAGCCTCCAAGCAACTAATGAAAAACTGTTTTTT. The whole variable domain, filled in from reference TRBV2 and TRBJ1-4, reads EPEVTQTPSHQVTQMGQEVILRCVPISNHLYFYWYRQILGQKVEFLVSFYNNEISEKSEIFDDQFSVERPDGSNFTLKIRSTKLEDSAMYFCASSLQATNEKLFFGSGTQLSVL.

This chain connects TRBV2 to TRBJ2-7; D is possibly TRBD1 or TRBD2 (6 bases each). CDR1 is SNHLY and CDR2 is FYNNEI in the germline V gene. This CDR3 region has 13 residues. The germline V and J ends were trimmed by 0 bases and 6 bases, with 9 bases remaining between them. This CDR3 is CASSEARGGEQYF. In DNA, the CDR3 is TGTGCCAGCAGTGAAGCCAGGGGAGGCGAGCAGTACTTC.